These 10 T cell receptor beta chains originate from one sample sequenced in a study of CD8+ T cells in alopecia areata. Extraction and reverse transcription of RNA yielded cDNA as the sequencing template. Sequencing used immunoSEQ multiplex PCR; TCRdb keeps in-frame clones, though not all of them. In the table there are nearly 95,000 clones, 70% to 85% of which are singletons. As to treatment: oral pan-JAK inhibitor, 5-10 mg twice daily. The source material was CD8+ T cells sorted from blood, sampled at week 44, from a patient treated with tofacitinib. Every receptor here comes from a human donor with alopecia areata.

The CDR3 DNA reads TGCGCCAGCAGCCAAGACACCACCGCCGCCTACGAGCAGTACTTC. Protein sequence: CASSQDTTAAYEQYF. The chain combines TRBV4-3 with TRBJ2-7, with D hard to call. The CDR3 sequence is 15 residues long. Germline values: CDR1 LGHNA, CDR2 YSLEER. Between the trimmed V and J ends, which lost 0 bases and 2 bases, there was a span of 11 bases.

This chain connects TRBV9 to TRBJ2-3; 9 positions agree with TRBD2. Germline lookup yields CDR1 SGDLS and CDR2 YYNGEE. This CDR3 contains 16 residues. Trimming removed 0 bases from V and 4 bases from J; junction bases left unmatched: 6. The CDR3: CASSVDEGLAADTQYF. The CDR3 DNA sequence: TGTGCCAGCAGCGTAGACGAGGGACTAGCAGCAGATACGCAGTATTTT.

In DNA, the CDR3 is TGTGCCAGCGGCCAAGGCAAAGCTTTCTTT. It codes for CASGQGKAFF. The chain links TRBV27 to TRBJ1-1; D call uncertain. CDR1 is MNHEY and CDR2 is SMNVEV in the germline V gene (reference sequence). The V gene lost 8 bases and the J gene lost 9 bases, with 10 bases spanning the gap. The CDR3 has 10 amino acids.

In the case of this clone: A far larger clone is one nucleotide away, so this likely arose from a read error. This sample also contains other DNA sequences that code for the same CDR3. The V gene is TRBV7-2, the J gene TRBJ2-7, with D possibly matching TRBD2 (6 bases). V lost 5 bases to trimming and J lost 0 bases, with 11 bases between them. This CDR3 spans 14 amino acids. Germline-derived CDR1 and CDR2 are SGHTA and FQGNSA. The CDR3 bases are TGTGCCAGCAGCCAAGTAGCGGACTCCTACGAGCAGTACTTC. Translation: CASSQVADSYEQYF.

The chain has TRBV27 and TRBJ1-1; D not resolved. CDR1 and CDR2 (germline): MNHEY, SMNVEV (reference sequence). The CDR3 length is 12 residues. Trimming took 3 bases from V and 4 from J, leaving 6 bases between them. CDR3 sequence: CASSFDGTEAFF. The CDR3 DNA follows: TGTGCCAGCAGTTTCGATGGCACTGAAGCTTTCTTT.

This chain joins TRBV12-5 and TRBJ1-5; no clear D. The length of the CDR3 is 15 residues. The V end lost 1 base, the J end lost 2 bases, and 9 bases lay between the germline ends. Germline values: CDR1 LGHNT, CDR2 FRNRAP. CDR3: CASGLALEGNQPQHF. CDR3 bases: TGTGCTAGTGGTTTGGCATTAGAAGGCAATCAGCCCCAGCATTTT.

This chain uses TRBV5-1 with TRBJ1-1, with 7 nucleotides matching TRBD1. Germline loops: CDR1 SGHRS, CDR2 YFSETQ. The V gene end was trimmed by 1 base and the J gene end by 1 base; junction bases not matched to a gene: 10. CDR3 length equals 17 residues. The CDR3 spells CASSLSQGEAGNTEAFF. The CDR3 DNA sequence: TGCGCCAGCAGCTTGAGTCAGGGGGAAGCGGGGAACACTGAAGCTTTCTTT.

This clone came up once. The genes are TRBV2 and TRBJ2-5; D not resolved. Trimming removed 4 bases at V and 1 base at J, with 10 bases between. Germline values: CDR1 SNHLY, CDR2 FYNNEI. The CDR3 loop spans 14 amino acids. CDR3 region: CASSVHSLQETQYF. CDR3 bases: TGTGCCAGCAGTGTTCACAGCCTCCAAGAGACCCAGTACTTC.

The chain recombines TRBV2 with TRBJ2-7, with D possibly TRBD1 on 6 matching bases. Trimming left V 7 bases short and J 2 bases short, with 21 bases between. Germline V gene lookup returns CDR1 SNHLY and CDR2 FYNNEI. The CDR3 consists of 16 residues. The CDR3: CASMTRDTLAPYEQYF. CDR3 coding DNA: TGTGCCAGCATGACCCGGGACACCTTGGCCCCCTACGAGCAGTACTTC. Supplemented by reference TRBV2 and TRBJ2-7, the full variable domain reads EPEVTQTPSHQVTQMGQEVILRCVPISNHLYFYWYRQILGQKVEFLVSFYNNEISEKSEIFDDQFSVERPDGSNFTLKIRSTKLEDSAMYFCASMTRDTLAPYEQYFGPGTRLTVT.

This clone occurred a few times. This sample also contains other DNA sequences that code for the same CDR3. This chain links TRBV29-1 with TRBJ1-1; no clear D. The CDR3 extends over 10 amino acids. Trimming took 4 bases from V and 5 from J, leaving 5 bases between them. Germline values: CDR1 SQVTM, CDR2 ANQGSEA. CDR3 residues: CSVVGTEAFF. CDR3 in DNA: TGCAGCGTTGTCGGGACTGAAGCTTTCTTT.